This is a list of T cell receptor beta chains from one sample in a study of T cell responses to AZD1222 COVID-19 vaccine. Data came from immunoSEQ multiplex PCR; TCRdb stores just in-frame clones and leaves some out. The table records more than 150,000 clones, 88% of them present only once. The specimen comprised peripheral blood, sampled on day 0 of AZD1222 vaccination. These receptors came from an adult in good health. Both conserved end residues are part of each CDR3. D genes are given only for firm matches. Expanded clones are given a class, and other clones once, few, many or no size at all.

j_call | clone_size | d_call | v_call | cdr3_aa | cdr3_nt
TRBJ2-1 | - | TRBD2 | TRBV9 | CASSVATSRVEQFF | TGTGCCAGCAGCGTAGCGACTAGCCGGGTCGAGCAGTTCTTC
TRBJ1-2 | - | TRBD1 | TRBV3-1/TRBV3-2 | CASSQDGHWTGGGYTF | TGTGCCAGCAGCCAAGATGGACACTGGACAGGGGGTGGCTACACCTTC
TRBJ1-2 | - | TRBD1 | TRBV27 | CASSPRTGGYTF | TGTGCCAGCAGTCCCCGGACAGGTGGCTACACCTTC
TRBJ1-6 | - | TRBD1 | TRBV6-5 | CASSYGQGANNSPLHF | TGTGCCAGCAGTTACGGACAGGGAGCAAATAATTCACCCCTCCACTTT
TRBJ1-2 | few | - | TRBV29-1 | CSVDEGNYGYTF | TGCAGCGTTGACGAGGGGAACTATGGCTACACCTTC
TRBJ2-7 | - | - | TRBV6-2/TRBV6-3 | CASSPPRGGYEQYF | TGTGCCAGCAGTCCCCCGCGTGGCGGTTACGAGCAGTACTTC
TRBJ2-2 | - | - | TRBV5-1 | CASSLVQGGNTGELFF | TGCGCCAGCAGCTTGGTGCAGGGGGGGAACACCGGGGAGCTGTTTTTT
TRBJ1-4 | - | TRBD1 | TRBV15 | CATSRPGTGNEKLFF | TGTGCCACCAGCAGGCCAGGGACAGGGAATGAAAAACTGTTTTTT
TRBJ2-2 | - | - | TRBV10-1 | CASSEKGTGELFF | TGCGCCAGCAGTGAGAAGGGGACCGGGGAGCTGTTTTTT
TRBJ1-4 | - | - | TRBV28 | CASSSPARGTNEKLFF | TGTGCCAGCAGCAGTCCTGCTAGGGGCACTAATGAAAAACTGTTTTTT
TRBJ1-3 | - | - | TRBV5-5 | CASSLEGNTIYF | TGTGCCAGCAGCTTGGAGGGAAACACCATATATTTT
TRBJ1-1 | - | - | TRBV4-1 | CASSQGDVLTEAFF | TGCGCCAGCAGCCAAGGAGACGTCTTAACTGAAGCTTTCTTT
TRBJ2-2 | - | - | TRBV5-1 | CASRTSNTGELFF | TGCGCCAGCCGGACGTCGAACACCGGGGAGCTGTTTTTT
TRBJ1-5 | - | - | TRBV4-2 | CASSQMGNQPQHF | TGTGCCAGCAGCCAAATGGGCAATCAGCCCCAGCATTTT
TRBJ2-7 | - | - | TRBV12-3/TRBV12-4 | CASASGEQYF | TGTGCCAGCGCCTCAGGCGAGCAGTACTTC
TRBJ1-2 | - | TRBD1 | TRBV7-8 | CATYRGNYGYTF | TGTGCCACCTACAGGGGTAACTATGGCTACACCTTC
TRBJ2-1 | - | - | TRBV6-5 | CASSPGSYNEQFF | TGTGCCAGCAGTCCGGGGTCCTACAATGAGCAGTTCTTC
TRBJ1-2 | - | TRBD1 | TRBV10-3 | CAMQGVEGGYTF | TGTGCCATGCAGGGGGTGGAGGGAGGCTACACCTTC
TRBJ2-3 | - | - | TRBV1 | CTSSHGLAGRYRTDTQYF | TGCACCAGCAGCCATGGGTTAGCGGGAAGGTACCGCACAGATACGCAGTATTTT